This T cell receptor (beta chain) was sequenced in a study of T cell responses to AZD1222 COVID-19 vaccine. This table comes from immunoSEQ multiplex PCR, and its TCRdb copy is limited to in-frame clones, with some not included. The table includes 85,000 to 100,000 clones, about nine tenths detected once. As regards this clone: Its antigen is not identified.

General study findings and limits: There were mostly white British donors and more females than males, and clonal diversity was possibly underestimated. Two AZD1222 doses significantly raised spike-specific TCR breadth and depth over controls.

CDR1 and CDR2 (germline): SEHNR, FQNEAQ (reference sequence). The CDR3 contains 15 residues. The trim removed 7 bases at V and 1 base at J, leaving 8 bases unmatched. The chain combines TRBV7-9 with TRBJ2-3, with 7 bases that match TRBD2. Specimen: peripheral blood, collected 28 days after the second AZD1222 dose. This sequence was found in an adult who received the AZD1222 COVID-19 vaccine. CDR3 coding DNA: TGTGCCAGCACCCCCGGACTAGTAGGCACAGATACGCAGTATTTT. Protein: CASTPGLVGTDTQYF.